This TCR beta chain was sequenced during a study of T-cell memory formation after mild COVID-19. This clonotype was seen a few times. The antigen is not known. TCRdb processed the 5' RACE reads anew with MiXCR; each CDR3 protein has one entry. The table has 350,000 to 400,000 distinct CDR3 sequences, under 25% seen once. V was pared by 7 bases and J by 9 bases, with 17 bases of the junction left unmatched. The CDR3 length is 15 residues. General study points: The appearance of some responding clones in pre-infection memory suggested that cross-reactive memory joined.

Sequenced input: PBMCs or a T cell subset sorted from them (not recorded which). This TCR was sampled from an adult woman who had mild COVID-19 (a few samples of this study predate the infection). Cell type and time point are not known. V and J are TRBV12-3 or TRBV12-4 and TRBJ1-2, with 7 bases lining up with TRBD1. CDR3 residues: CASTKSSGDSLRYTF. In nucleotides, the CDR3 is TGTGCCAGCACCAAATCTTCCGGGGACAGTCTTCGCTACACCTTC.